This is a list of T cell receptor beta chains from one sample in a study of shared clonotypes between healthy human individuals. Some clones are missing from TCRdb's copy, which holds only in-frame ones; the method was immunoSEQ multiplex PCR. Of 1.5 million to 2.5 million clones in the sample, approximately 94% were seen once. The sequencing sample was made of naive CD8+ T cells sorted from blood. The receptors derive from a man aged 18 to 30 in good health. CDR3s include the opening cysteine and the closing phenylalanine or tryptophan. A D gene is named only where the DNA matches it firmly. Clone size is stated in some rows and not others, as once, few, many or a class when expanded.

j_call | d_call | v_call | clone_size | cdr3_nt | cdr3_aa
TRBJ2-7 | TRBD2 | TRBV7-9 | NA | TGTGCCAGCAGCGTGGGACTAGCCTACGAGCAGTACTTC | CASSVGLAYEQYF
TRBJ2-7 | NA | TRBV21-1 | NA | TGTGCCAGCAGCAAAGAGCCCGGGACTCAACTGGACGAGCAGTACTTC | CASSKEPGTQLDEQYF
TRBJ2-1 | TRBD2 | TRBV6-1 | once | TGTGCCAGCAGTGAAATCGGGGGGGCTCTCAATGAGCAGTTCTTC | CASSEIGGALNEQFF
TRBJ2-1 | NA | TRBV6-5 | NA | TGTGCCAGCAGTTACGAGGGGAAGGGAAATGAGCAGTTCTTC | CASSYEGKGNEQFF
TRBJ1-6 | NA | TRBV7-2 | NA | TGTGCCAGCAGCTCTGTCAGGGATGCCTATAATTCACCCCTCCACTTT | CASSSVRDAYNSPLHF
TRBJ2-2 | NA | TRBV7-9 | NA | TGTGCCAGCAGCTTAGCAGGGGCGAACACCGGGGAGCTGTTTTTT | CASSLAGANTGELFF
TRBJ2-7 | TRBD1 | TRBV30 | NA | TGTGCCTGCCACCGGGACAGTGCCTACGAGCAGTACTTC | CACHRDSAYEQYF
TRBJ1-3 | NA | TRBV5-1 | NA | TGCGCCAGCAGCTTGGAAGGGGCCTCTGGAAACACCATATATTTT | CASSLEGASGNTIYF
TRBJ1-2 | NA | TRBV27 | NA | TGTGCCAGCAGTTTATTGGTTTTTGGAGGGGGTGGCTACACCTTC | CASSLLVFGGGGYTF
TRBJ1-2 | NA | TRBV4-3 | NA | TGCGCCAGCAGCCAAGGAGGGGGGGGCTATGGCTACACCTTC | CASSQGGGGYGYTF
TRBJ2-2 | NA | TRBV9 | once | TGTGCCAGCAGCGCGGGGGTTTCCGGGGAGCTGTTTTTT | CASSAGVSGELFF
TRBJ2-1 | NA | TRBV28 | NA | TGTGCCAGCAGTTCGAATGAGCAGTTCTTC | CASSSNEQFF
TRBJ2-7 | NA | TRBV5-6 | NA | TGTGCCAGCAGCTTCACTGTAAGCTACGAGCAGTACTTC | CASSFTVSYEQYF
TRBJ2-7 | NA | TRBV10-3 | NA | TGTGCCATCAGTGAGTGGCAGGGCAGCTCCTACGAGCAGTACTTC | CAISEWQGSSYEQYF
TRBJ1-1 | NA | TRBV7-8 | NA | TGTGCCAGCAGCCTTCTAGGGGGGGTCTGGAGCACTGAAGCTTTCTTT | CASSLLGGVWSTEAFF
TRBJ1-6 | TRBD1 | TRBV4-1 | NA | TGCGCCAGCAGCCAAGACCGGACAGGTTATTCACCCCTCCACTTT | CASSQDRTGYSPLHF
TRBJ2-3 | NA | TRBV5-6 | NA | TGTGCCAGCAGCTTGGGACTGGGGGCAGATACGCAGTATTTT | CASSLGLGADTQYF
TRBJ2-5 | NA | TRBV27 | NA | TGTGCCAGCAGTTTCTTGGGTAAAGAGACCCAGTACTTC | CASSFLGKETQYF
TRBJ2-7 | NA | TRBV27 | NA | TGTGCCAGCAGTCTAGCCGGGACCATCTACGAGCAGTACTTC | CASSLAGTIYEQYF
TRBJ2-5 | TRBD2 | TRBV7-9 | NA | TGTGCCAGCAGCTTAGCGACACTAGCGGGAGAGGAGACCCAGTACTTC | CASSLATLAGEETQYF
TRBJ1-1 | NA | TRBV6-6 | NA | TGTGCCAGCAATCAATACGGGGCCACTGAAGCTTTCTTT | CASNQYGATEAFF
TRBJ1-5 | NA | TRBV11-2 | NA | TGTGCCAGCAGCAATTTACAGGATAGCAATCAGCCCCAGCATTTT | CASSNLQDSNQPQHF
TRBJ1-2 | NA | TRBV4-1 | NA | TGCGCCAGCAGCCAAGGCAGGGATAATGGCTACACCTTC | CASSQGRDNGYTF
TRBJ2-1 | NA | TRBV2 | NA | TGTGCCAGCAGTGAAGGCCTCTACAATGAGCAGTTCTTC | CASSEGLYNEQFF
TRBJ2-5 | NA | TRBV7-9 | NA | TGTGCCAGCAGCTTTCTGGGAGAGACCCAGTACTTC | CASSFLGETQYF
TRBJ1-2 | TRBD1 | TRBV29-1 | NA | TGCAGCGTTGAAGATTGGACAGGGGGAATGGCGGGTGGCTACACCTTC | CSVEDWTGGMAGGYTF
TRBJ2-5 | TRBD2 | TRBV4-1 | NA | TGCGCCAGCAGCCTGAGGGCTAGCGGAGGCCAAGAGACCCAGTACTTC | CASSLRASGGQETQYF
TRBJ2-3 | TRBD2 | TRBV9 | NA | TGTGCCAGCAGCTTGTATAGCGGGAGCACAGATACGCAGTATTTT | CASSLYSGSTDTQYF
TRBJ2-3 | TRBD2 | TRBV27 | NA | TGTGCCAGCAGTTTATCGAGCGGGAACACAGATACGCAGTATTTT | CASSLSSGNTDTQYF
TRBJ2-3 | TRBD2 | TRBV14 | NA | TGTGCCAGCAGCCAAGATCTTCGGTTGGGGCTAGCGGTTCCTGAGTATTTT | CASSQDLRLGLAVPEYF
TRBJ2-3 | TRBD2 | TRBV6-4 | NA | TGTGCCAGCAGTGAGTCTAGGACTAGCGGGGCAGATACGCAGTATTTT | CASSESRTSGADTQYF
TRBJ1-1 | NA | TRBV5-6 | NA | TGTGCCAGCAGCTGGGACACCGAGAACACTGAAGCTTTCTTT | CASSWDTENTEAFF
TRBJ2-7 | NA | TRBV28 | NA | TGTGCCAGCAGTTTACCAGACGGCGCCTACGAGCAGTACTTC | CASSLPDGAYEQYF
TRBJ2-7 | NA | TRBV6-5 | NA | TGTGCCAGCAGTTACTCGATCGGATCTGTCCACGAGCAGTACTTC | CASSYSIGSVHEQYF
TRBJ2-3 | NA | TRBV10-2 | once | TGCGCCAGCAGCTCCGGGATCGACAACACAGATACGCAGTATTTT | CASSSGIDNTDTQYF
TRBJ2-1 | TRBD2 | TRBV4-1 | NA | TGCGCCAGCAGCCAAGTAGCGGGGGGTCGGAATGAGCAGTTCTTC | CASSQVAGGRNEQFF